Sequencing of this TCR beta chain was carried out in a study of blood T cells in healthy people across ages. Study-level background: Template switching captured about one barcoded beta molecule per two T cells.

This CDR3 region has 14 residues. Germline V gene data show CDR1 as SEHNR and CDR2 as FQNEAQ (reference sequence). Trimming took 3 bases from V and 2 from J, leaving 10 bases between them. Comment on this clonotype: Its antigen remains unidentified.

Findings and caveats of the study: Age advanced and TCR beta diversity per million T cells fell, roughly linearly. Any conclusive comparison of naive versus antigen-experienced cells was prevented by using unsorted PBMCs.

Primed by a sample-barcoded 5' primer and a J-beta primer mix, a second PCR proceeded for roughly 7 to 12 cycles. MiXCR was run by TCRdb on the 5' RACE reads, yielding one entry per CDR3 protein. This table holds about 1 million distinct CDR3 sequences, 45% found once. Each sample had at least 6 million PBMCs isolated. The V call is TRBV7-9, the J call TRBJ2-5; D not certain. The receptor's source is a woman aged 55-70 years in good health. Input material: blood. CDR3 in amino acids: CASSLSSRQETQYF. CDR3 bases: TGTGCCAGCAGCTTGTCGAGTAGGCAAGAGACCCAGTACTTC. Combining the CDR3 with reference TRBV7-9 and TRBJ2-5 gives the whole variable domain DTGVSQNPRHKITKRGQNVTFRCDPISEHNRLYWYRQTLGQGPEFLTYFQNEAQLEKSRLLSDRFSAERPKGSFSTLEIQRTEQGDSAMYLCASSLSSRQETQYFGPGTRLLVL.